This T cell receptor beta chain was retrieved from a study of blood T cells in healthy people across ages. The CDR3 totals 15 residues. CDR1 and CDR2 (germline): LNHDA, SQIVND (reference sequence). V shed 7 bases, J shed 4 bases, and the junction held 10 bases outside the gene matches. In its sample, this clonotype was seen a few times. Primers used in a second PCR of about 6 to 11 cycles were a sample-barcoded 5' primer and a J-beta primer mix. TCRdb analysed the 5' RACE reads with MiXCR anew, one entry per CDR3 protein. The sample yields 750,000 to 850,000 distinct CDR3 sequences, just under 25% seen once. This sample was also put to use in a study of T cells of mothers and their children.

The sample was blood. V is TRBV19 and J is TRBJ2-7; 10 bases match TRBD1. The sequence came from a boy younger than 18 in good health. The CDR3 spells CASTPSPGQGYEQYF. CDR3 nucleotides: TGTGCCAGTACTCCGTCCCCGGGACAGGGGTACGAGCAGTACTTC.